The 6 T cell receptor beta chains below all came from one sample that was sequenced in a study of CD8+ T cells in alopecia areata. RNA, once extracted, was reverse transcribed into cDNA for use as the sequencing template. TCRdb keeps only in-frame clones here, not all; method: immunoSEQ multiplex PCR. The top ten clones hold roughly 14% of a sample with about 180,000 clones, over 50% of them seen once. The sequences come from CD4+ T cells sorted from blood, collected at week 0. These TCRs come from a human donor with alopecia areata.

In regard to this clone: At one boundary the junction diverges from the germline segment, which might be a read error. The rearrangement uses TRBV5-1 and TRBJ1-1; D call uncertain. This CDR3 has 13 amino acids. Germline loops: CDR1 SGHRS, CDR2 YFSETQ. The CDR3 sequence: CANSLSQDTEAFF. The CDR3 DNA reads TGCGCCAACAGCTTGTCCCAGGACACTGAAGCTTTCTTT.

CDR3 loop: CASSFETGYDSPLHF. Written as DNA, the CDR3 is TGTGCCAGCAGCTTTGAGACAGGGTATGATTCACCCCTCCACTTT. This chain uses TRBV7-8 with TRBJ1-6; the match to TRBD1 covers 7 bases. The CDR3 loop spans 15 amino acids. V was clipped by 3 bases and J by 8 bases; unmatched bases: 7. CDR1 and CDR2 (germline): SGHVS, FQNEAQ. The full variable domain, rest sourced from reference TRBV7-8 and TRBJ1-6, is GAGVSQSPRYKVAKRGQDVALRCDPISGHVSLFWYQQALGQGPEFLTYFQNEAQLDKSGLPSDRFFAERPEGSVSTLKIQRTQQEDSAVYLCASSFETGYDSPLHFGNGTRLTVT.

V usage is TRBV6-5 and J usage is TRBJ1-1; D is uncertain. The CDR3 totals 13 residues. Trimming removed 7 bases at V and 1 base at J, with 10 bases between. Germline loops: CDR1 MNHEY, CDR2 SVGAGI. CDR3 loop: CASTAVGNTEAFF. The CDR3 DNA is TGTGCCAGCACCGCGGTGGGGAACACTGAAGCTTTCTTT.

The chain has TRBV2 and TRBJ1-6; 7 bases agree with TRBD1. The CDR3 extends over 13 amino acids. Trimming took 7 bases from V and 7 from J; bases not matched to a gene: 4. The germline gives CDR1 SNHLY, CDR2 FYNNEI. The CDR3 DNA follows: TGTGCCAGCAAGGGACAGTCAAATTCACCCCTCCACTTT. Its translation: CASKGQSNSPLHF. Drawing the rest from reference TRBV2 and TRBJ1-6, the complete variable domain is EPEVTQTPSHQVTQMGQEVILRCVPISNHLYFYWYRQILGQKVEFLVSFYNNEISEKSEIFDDQFSVERPDGSNFTLKIRSTKLEDSAMYFCASKGQSNSPLHFGNGTRLTVT.

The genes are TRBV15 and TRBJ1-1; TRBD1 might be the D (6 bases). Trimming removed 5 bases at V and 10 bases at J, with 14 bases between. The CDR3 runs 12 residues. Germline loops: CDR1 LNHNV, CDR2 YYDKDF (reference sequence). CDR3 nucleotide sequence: TGTGCCACCAGCCGTCAGGACAGAGGAGCTTTCTTT. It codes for CATSRQDRGAFF.

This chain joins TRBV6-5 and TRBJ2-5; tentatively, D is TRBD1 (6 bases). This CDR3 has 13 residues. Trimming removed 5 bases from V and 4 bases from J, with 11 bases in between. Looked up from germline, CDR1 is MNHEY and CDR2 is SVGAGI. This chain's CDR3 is CASSPGQLETQYF. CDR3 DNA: TGTGCCAGCAGTCCCGGACAGTTAGAGACCCAGTACTTC.